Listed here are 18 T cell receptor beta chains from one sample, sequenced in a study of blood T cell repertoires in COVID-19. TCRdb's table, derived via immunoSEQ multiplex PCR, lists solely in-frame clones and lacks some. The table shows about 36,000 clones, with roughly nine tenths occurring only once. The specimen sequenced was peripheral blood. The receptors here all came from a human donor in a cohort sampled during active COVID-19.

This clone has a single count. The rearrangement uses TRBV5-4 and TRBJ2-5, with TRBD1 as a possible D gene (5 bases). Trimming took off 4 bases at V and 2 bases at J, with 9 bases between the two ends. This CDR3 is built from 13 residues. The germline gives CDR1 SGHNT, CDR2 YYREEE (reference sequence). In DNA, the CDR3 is TGTGCCAGCAGCACCCGACAGCAAGAGACCCAGTACTTC. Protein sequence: CASSTRQQETQYF.

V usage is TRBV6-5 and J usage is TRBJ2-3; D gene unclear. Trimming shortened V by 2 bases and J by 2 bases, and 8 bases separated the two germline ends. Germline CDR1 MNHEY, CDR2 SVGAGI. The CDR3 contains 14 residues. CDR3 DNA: TGTGCCAGCAGTTACGCACACTACACAGATACGCAGTATTTT. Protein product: CASSYAHYTDTQYF.

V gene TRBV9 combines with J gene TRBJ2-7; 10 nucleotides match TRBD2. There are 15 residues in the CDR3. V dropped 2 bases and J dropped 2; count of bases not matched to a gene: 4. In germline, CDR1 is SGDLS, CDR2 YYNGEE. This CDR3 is CASSVSSGGAYEQYF. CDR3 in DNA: TGTGCCAGCAGCGTGTCTAGCGGGGGAGCCTACGAGCAGTACTTC.

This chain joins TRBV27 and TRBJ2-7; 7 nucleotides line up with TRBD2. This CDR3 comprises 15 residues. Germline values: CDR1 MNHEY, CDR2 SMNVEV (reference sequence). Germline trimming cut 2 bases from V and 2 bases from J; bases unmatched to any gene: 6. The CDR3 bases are TGTGCCAGCAGTTTAAGCCCTAGCGGAACCTACGAGCAGTACTTC. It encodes CASSLSPSGTYEQYF.

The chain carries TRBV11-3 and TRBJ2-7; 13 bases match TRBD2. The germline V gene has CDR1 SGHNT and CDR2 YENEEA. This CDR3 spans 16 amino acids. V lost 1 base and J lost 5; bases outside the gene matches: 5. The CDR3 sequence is CASSLVALAGGDEQYF. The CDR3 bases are TGTGCCAGCAGCTTAGTGGCACTAGCGGGAGGGGACGAGCAGTACTTC.

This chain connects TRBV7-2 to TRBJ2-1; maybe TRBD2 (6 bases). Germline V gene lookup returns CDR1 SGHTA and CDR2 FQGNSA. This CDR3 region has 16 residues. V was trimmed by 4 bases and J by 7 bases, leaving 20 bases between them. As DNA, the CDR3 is TGTGCCAGCAGCTCAAGGGGACTCAGGGAACGGAATGAGCAGTTCTTC. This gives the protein CASSSRGLRERNEQFF.

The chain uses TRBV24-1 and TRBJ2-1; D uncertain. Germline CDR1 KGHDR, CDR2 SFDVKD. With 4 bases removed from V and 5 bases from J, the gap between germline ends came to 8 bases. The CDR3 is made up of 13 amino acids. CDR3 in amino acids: CATSDPTHNEQFF. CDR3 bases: TGTGCCACCAGTGACCCGACTCACAATGAGCAGTTCTTC.

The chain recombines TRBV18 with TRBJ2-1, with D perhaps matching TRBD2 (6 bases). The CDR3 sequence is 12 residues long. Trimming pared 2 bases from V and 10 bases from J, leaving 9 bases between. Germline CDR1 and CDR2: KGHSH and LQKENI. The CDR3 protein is CASSPAGSEQFF. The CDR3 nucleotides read TGTGCCAGCTCACCAGCCGGGAGCGAGCAGTTCTTC.

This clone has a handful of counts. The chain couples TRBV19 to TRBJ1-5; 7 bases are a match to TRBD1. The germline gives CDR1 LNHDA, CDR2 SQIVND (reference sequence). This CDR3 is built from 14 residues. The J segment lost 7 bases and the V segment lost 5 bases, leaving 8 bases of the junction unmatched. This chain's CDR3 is CASSSTGVGQPQHF. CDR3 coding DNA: TGTGCCAGTAGTTCCACAGGGGTAGGCCAGCCCCAGCATTTT.

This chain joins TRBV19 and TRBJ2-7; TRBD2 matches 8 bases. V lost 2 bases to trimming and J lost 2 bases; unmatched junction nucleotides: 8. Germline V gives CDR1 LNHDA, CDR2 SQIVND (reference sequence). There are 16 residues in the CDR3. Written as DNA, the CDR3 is TGTGCCAGTAGTATACGGGGGGGCTCCCCACCCTACGAGCAGTACTTC. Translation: CASSIRGGSPPYEQYF.

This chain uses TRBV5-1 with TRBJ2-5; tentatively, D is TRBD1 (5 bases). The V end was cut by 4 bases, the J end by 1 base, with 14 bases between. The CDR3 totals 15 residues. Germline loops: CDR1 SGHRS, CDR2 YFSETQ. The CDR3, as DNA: TGCGCCAGCAGCATACAACAGGCCCTCCAAGAGACCCAGTACTTC. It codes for CASSIQQALQETQYF. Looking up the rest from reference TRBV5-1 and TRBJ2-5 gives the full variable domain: KAGVTQTPRYLIKTRGQQVTLSCSPISGHRSVSWYQQTPGQGLQFLFEYFSETQRNKGNFPGRFSGRQFSNSRSEMNVSTLELGDSALYLCASSIQQALQETQYFGPGTRLLVL.

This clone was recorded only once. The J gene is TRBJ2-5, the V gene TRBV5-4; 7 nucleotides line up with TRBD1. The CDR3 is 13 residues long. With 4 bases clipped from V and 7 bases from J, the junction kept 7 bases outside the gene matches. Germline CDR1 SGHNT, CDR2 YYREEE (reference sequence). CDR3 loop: CASSHDRDGTQYF. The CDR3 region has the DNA TGTGCCAGCAGCCATGACAGGGACGGGACCCAGTACTTC. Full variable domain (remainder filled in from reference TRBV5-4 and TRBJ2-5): ETGVTQSPTHLIKTRGQQVTLRCSSQSGHNTVSWYQQALGQGPQFIFQYYREEENGRGNFPPRFSGLQFPNYSSELNVNALELDDSALYLCASSHDRDGTQYFGPGTRLLVL.

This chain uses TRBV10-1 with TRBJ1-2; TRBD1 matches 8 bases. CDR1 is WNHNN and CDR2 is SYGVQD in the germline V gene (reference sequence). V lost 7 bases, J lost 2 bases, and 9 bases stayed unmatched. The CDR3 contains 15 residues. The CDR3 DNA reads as TGCGCCAGCACCCTGGACAGGGCACGGAACTATGGCTACACCTTC. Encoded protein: CASTLDRARNYGYTF.

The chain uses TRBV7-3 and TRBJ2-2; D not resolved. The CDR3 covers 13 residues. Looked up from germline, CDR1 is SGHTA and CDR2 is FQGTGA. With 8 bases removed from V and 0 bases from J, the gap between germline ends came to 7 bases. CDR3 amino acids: CASSRANTGELFF. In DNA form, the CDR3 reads TGTGCCAGCTCGCGAGCGAACACCGGGGAGCTGTTTTTT.

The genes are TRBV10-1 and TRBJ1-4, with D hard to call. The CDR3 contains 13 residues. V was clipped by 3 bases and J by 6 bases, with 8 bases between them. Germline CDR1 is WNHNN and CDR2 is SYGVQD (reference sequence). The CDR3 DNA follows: TGCGCCAGCAGTGAATCGGTGGATGAAAAACTGTTTTTT. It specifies CASSESVDEKLFF.

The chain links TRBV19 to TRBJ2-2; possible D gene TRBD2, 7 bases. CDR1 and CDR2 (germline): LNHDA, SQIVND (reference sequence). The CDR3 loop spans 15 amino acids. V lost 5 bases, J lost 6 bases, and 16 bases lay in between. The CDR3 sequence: CASSSGRGRSGELFF. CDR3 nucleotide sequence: TGTGCCAGTAGTTCCGGGCGGGGGCGTTCCGGGGAGCTGTTTTTT.

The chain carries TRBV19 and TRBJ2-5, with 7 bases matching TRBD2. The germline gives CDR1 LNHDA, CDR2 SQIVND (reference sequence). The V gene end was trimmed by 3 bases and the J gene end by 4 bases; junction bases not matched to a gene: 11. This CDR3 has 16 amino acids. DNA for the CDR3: TGTGCCAGTAGTATGTTGGGCCAGGGAGGGGCAGAGACCCAGTACTTC. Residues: CASSMLGQGGAETQYF.

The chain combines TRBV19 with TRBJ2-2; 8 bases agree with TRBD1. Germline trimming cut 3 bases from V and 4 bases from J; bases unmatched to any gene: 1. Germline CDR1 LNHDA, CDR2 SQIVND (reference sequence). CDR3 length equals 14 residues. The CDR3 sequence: CASSMDRATGELFF. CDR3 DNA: TGTGCCAGTAGTATGGACAGGGCCACCGGGGAGCTGTTTTTT.